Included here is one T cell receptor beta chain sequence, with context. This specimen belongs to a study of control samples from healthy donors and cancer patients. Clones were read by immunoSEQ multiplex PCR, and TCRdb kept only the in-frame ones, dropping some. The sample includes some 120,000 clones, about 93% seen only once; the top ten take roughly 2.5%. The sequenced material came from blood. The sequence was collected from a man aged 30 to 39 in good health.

The CDR3 region has the DNA TGCGCCAGCAAGCCCCGGGACCGCTCCACAGATACGCAGTATTTT. Translated, it gives CASKPRDRSTDTQYF. The rearrangement uses TRBV5-1 and TRBJ2-3; D assignment may be TRBD1 or TRBD2 (5 bases each). V dropped 6 bases and J dropped 2 bases, with 16 bases sitting between them. The CDR3 loop spans 15 amino acids. Per germline, CDR1 SGHRS and CDR2 YFSETQ.